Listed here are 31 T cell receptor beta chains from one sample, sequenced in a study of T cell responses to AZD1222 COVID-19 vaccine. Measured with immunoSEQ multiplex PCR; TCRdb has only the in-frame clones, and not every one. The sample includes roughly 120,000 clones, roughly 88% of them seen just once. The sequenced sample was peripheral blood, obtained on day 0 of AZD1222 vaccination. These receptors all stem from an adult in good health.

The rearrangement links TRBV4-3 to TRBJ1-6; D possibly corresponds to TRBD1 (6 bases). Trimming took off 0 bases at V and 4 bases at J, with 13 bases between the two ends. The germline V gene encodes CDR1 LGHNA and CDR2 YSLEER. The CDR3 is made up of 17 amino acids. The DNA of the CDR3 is TGCGCCAGCAGCCAAGATCTCACGGGACATTATAATTCACCCCTCCACTTT. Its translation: CASSQDLTGHYNSPLHF.

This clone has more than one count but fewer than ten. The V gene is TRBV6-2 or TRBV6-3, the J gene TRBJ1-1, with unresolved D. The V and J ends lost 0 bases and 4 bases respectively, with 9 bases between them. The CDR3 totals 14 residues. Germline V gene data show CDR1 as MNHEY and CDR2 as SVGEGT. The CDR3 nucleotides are TGTGCCAGCAGTTACTCGATACTCGGCACTGAAGCTTTCTTT. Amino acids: CASSYSILGTEAFF.

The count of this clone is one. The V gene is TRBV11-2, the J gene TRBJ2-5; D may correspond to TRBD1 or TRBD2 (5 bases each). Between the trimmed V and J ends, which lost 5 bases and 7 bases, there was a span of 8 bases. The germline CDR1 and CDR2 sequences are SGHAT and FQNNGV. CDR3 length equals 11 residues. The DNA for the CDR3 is TGTGCCAGCAGCACCGGGACGACCCAGTACTTC. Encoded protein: CASSTGTTQYF.

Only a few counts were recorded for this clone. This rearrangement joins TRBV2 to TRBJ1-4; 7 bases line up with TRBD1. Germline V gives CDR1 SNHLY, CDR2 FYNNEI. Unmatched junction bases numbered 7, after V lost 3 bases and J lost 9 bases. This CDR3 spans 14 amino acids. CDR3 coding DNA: TGTGCCAGCAGTGAGGACAGGCTCTCTCAAAAACTGTTTTTT. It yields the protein CASSEDRLSQKLFF.

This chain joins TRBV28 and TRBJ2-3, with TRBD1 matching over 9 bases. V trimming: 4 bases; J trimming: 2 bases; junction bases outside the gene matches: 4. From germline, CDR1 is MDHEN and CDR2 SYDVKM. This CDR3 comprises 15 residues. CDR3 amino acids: CASSYRGLDTDTQYF. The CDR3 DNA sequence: TGTGCCAGCAGTTACAGGGGGCTGGACACAGATACGCAGTATTTT.

The CDR3 protein is CASSEGDVTDTQYF. In nucleotides, the CDR3 is TGTGCCAGCAGTGAGGGGGACGTTACAGATACGCAGTATTTT. V is TRBV6-4 and J is TRBJ2-3; D possibly matches TRBD1 or TRBD2 (5 bases each). CDR1 is MRHNA and CDR2 is SNTAGT in the germline V gene. With 3 bases removed from V and 3 bases from J, the gap between germline ends came to 10 bases. This CDR3 region has 14 residues.

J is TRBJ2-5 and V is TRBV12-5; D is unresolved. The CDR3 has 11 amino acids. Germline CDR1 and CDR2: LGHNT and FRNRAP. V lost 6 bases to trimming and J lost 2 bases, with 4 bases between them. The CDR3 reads CASGYQETQYF. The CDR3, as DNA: TGTGCTAGTGGCTATCAAGAGACCCAGTACTTC.

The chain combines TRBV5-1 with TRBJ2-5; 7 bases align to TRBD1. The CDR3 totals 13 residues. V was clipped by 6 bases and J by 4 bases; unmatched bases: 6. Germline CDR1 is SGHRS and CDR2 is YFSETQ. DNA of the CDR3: TGCGCCAGCACCGGACAGGTGGGAGAGACCCAGTACTTC. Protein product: CASTGQVGETQYF.

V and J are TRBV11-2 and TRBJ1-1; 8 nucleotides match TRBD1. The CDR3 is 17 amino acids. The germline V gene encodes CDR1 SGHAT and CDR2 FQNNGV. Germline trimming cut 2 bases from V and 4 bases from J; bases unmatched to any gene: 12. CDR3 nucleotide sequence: TGTGCCAGCAGCTTAATCACGACAGGGGAGGTGAGCACTGAAGCTTTCTTT. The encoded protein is CASSLITTGEVSTEAFF.

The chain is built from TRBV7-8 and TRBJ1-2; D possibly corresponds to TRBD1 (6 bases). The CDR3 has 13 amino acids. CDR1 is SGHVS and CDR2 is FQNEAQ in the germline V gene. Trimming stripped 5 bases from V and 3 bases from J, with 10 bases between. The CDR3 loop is CASSTDRYYGYTF. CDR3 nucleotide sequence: TGTGCCAGCAGCACGGACAGATACTATGGCTACACCTTC.

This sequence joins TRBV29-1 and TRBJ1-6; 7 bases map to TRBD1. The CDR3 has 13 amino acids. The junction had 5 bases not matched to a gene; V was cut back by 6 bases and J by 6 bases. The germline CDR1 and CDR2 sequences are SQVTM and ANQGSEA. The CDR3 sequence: CSVRQGANSPLHF. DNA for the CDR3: TGCAGCGTGCGACAGGGAGCTAATTCACCCCTCCACTTT.

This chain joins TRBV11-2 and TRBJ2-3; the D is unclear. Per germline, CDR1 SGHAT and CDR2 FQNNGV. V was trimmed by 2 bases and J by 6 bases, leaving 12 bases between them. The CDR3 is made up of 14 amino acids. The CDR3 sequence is CASSLSRSEDTQYF. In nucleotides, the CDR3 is TGTGCCAGCAGCTTAAGTCGGTCAGAGGATACGCAGTATTTT.

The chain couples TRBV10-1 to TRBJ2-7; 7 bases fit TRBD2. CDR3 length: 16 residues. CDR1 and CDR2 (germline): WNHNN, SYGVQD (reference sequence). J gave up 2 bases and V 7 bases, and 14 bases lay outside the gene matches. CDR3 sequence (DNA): TGCGCCAGCACCATATGGCGGGGGAACTTCCCCTACGAGCAGTACTTC. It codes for CASTIWRGNFPYEQYF.

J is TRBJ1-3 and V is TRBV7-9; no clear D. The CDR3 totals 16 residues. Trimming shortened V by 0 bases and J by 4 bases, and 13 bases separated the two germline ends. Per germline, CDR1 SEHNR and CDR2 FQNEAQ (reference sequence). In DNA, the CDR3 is TGTGCCAGCAGCTTAGCAGGGCCCTTGGGCGGAAACACCATATATTTT. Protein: CASSLAGPLGGNTIYF.

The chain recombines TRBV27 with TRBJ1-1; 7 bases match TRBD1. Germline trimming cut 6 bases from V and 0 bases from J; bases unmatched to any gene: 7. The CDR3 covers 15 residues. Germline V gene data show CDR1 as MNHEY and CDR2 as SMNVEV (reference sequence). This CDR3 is CASRHNRGLNTEAFF. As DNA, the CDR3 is TGTGCCAGCAGACATAACAGGGGATTGAACACTGAAGCTTTCTTT.

CDR3 residues: CASSLGQGNYEQYF. The CDR3 DNA is TGTGCCAGCAGCTTAGGACAGGGAAACTACGAGCAGTACTTC. This sequence joins TRBV7-9 and TRBJ2-7; 7 bases are shared with TRBD1. V lost 1 base, J lost 3 bases, and 3 bases stayed unmatched. The CDR3 spans 14 residues. The V gene's germline CDR1 is SEHNR and CDR2 FQNEAQ (reference sequence).

DNA of the CDR3: TGTGCCAGCAGCCCAGGGAGGGAAACCGGGGAGCTGTTTTTT. Translated, it gives CASSPGRETGELFF. The V and J genes are TRBV6-4 and TRBJ2-2, with 7 positions matching TRBD2. From germline, CDR1 is MRHNA and CDR2 SNTAGT. The CDR3 consists of 14 residues. V lost 6 bases and J lost 5; bases outside the gene matches: 6.

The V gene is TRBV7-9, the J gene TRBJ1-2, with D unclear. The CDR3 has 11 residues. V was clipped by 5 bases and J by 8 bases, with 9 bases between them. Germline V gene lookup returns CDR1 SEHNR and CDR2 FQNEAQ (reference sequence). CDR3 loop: CASSPGIGYTF. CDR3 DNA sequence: TGTGCCAGCAGCCCGGGAATCGGCTACACCTTC.

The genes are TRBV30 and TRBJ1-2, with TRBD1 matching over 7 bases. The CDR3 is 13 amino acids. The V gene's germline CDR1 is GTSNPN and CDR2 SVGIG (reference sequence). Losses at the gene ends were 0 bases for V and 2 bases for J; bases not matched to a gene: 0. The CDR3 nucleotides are TGTGCCTGGAGTGTGACAGGGAACTATGGCTACACCTTC. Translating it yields CAWSVTGNYGYTF.

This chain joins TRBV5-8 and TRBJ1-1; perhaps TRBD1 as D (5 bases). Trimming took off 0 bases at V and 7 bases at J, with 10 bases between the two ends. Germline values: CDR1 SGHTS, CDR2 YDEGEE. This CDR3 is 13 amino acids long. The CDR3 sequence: CASSLVVGGEAFF. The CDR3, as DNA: TGTGCCAGCAGCTTGGTTGTCGGGGGTGAAGCTTTCTTT.

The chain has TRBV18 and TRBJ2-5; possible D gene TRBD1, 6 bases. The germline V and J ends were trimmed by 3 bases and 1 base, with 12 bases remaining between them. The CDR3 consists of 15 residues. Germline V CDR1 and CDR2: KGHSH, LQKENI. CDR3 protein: CASSPGQTLQETQYF. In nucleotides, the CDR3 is TGTGCCAGCTCACCCGGACAGACTCTCCAAGAGACCCAGTACTTC.

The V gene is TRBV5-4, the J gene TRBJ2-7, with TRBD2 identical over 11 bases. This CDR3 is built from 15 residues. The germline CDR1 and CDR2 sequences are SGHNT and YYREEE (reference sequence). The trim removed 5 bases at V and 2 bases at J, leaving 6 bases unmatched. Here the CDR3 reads CASRPTSGGTYEQYF. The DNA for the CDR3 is TGTGCCAGCAGACCCACTAGCGGGGGTACCTACGAGCAGTACTTC.

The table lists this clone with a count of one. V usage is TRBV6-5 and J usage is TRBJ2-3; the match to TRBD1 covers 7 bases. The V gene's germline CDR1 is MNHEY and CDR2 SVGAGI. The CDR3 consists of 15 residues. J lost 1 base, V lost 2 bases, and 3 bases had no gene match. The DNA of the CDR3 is TGTGCCAGCAGTTACGGGCAGGGGGGCACAGATACGCAGTATTTT. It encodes CASSYGQGGTDTQYF.

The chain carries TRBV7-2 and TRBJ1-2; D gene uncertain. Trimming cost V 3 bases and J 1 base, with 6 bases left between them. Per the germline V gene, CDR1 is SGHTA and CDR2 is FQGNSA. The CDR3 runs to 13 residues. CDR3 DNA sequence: TGTGCCAGCAGCTTGATGGTTAACTATGGCTACACCTTC. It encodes CASSLMVNYGYTF.

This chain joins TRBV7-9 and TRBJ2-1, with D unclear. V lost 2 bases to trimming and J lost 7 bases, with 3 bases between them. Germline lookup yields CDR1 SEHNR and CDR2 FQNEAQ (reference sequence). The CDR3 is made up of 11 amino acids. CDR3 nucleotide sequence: TGTGCCAGCAGCTTACTGAATGAGCAGTTCTTC. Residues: CASSLLNEQFF.

The CDR3 region is CASSLGSGGRSYEQYF. CDR3 DNA sequence: TGTGCCAGCAGCTTAGGATCGGGGGGCAGATCATACGAGCAGTACTTC. The gene calls are TRBV7-6 and TRBJ2-7, with D perhaps TRBD2 (7 bases). Germline lookup yields CDR1 SGHVS and CDR2 FNYEAQ. The CDR3 runs 16 residues. V was pared by 1 base and J by 4 bases, with 17 bases between.

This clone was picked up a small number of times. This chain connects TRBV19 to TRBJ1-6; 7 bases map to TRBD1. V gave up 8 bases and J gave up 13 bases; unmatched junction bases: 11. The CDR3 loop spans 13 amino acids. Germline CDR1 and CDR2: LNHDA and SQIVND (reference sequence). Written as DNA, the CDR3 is TGTGCCAGTCGATCCGGGACAGCGCGGCCCCTCCACTTT. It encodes CASRSGTARPLHF.

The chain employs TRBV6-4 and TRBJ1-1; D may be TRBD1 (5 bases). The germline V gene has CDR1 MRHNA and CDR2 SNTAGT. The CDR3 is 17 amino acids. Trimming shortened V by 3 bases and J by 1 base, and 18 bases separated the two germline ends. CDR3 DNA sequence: TGTGCCAGCAGTGAGGGCTATAGCGGGGGATGGAACACTGAAGCTTTCTTT. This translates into CASSEGYSGGWNTEAFF.

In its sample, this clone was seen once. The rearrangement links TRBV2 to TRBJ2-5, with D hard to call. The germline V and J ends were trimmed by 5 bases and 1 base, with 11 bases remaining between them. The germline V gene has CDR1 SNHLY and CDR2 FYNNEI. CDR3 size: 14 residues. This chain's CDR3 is CASSPRVGQETQYF. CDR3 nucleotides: TGTGCCAGCAGTCCCCGGGTGGGCCAAGAGACCCAGTACTTC.

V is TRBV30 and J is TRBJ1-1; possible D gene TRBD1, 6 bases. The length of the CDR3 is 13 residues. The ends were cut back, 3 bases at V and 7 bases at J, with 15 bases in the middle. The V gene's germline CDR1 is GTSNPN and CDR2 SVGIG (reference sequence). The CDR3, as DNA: TGTGCCTGGAGCCTCGGGGGGGGCGGTGAAGCTTTCTTT. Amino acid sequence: CAWSLGGGGEAFF.

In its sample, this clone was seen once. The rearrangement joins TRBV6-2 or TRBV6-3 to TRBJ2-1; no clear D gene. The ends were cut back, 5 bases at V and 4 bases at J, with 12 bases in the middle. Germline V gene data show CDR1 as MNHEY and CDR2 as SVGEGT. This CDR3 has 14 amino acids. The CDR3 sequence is CASSPLPRYNEQFF. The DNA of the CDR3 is TGTGCCAGCAGTCCCCTGCCGAGATACAATGAGCAGTTCTTC.